This TCR beta chain was sequenced for a study of T cells in localized non-small cell lung cancer. TCRdb's copy holds only in-frame clones and misses some; the assay was immunoSEQ multiplex PCR. The top ten hold about 4% of the sample, which has 45,000 to 60,000 clones, over 70% seen once. Germline V gives CDR1 SNHLY, CDR2 FYNNEI. Trimming took 6 bases from V and 5 from J, leaving 19 bases between them. The CDR3 covers 15 residues. The study's findings and limits: Adjacent uninvolved lung tissue had the highest T cell clonality, exceeding tumor.

Details on this clone: What it binds is unknown.

Source: PBMCs, taken before any cancer treatment. The V call is TRBV2, the J call TRBJ2-5; a weak D match, TRBD1 (6 bases). The TCR was taken from a woman aged 35 to 70 with stage II lung adenocarcinoma. The CDR3 DNA reads as TGTGCCAGCAGCTACGGGACACCCCCGGCGGAGACCCAGTACTTC. It is translated as CASSYGTPPAETQYF.